The subject of this entry is one T cell receptor (beta chain). This record belongs to a study of shared clonotypes between healthy human individuals. Samples underwent the assay at deep level. Repertoires were generated with immunoSEQ multiplex PCR, while TCRdb's copy carries only in-frame clones and drops some. The sample lists under 1,100,000 clones, under 80% occurring once. Memory CD4+ cells were the fraction left after CD45RA+ naive selection. Deletions cut 0 bases from V and 4 bases from J, with 15 bases between. CDR1 and CDR2 from the germline V gene are MNHEY and SMNVEV (reference sequence). CDR3 length: 16 amino acids.

The receptor was derived from a young man in good health. The chain has TRBV27 and TRBJ1-2; D call uncertain. The sample was memory CD4+ T cells sorted from blood. Sample subset: CD45RA-negative fraction. For the CDR3, the DNA is TGTGCCAGCAGTTTATCCCCTAGGGCGGAACTCTATGGCTACACCTTC. Translated: CASSLSPRAELYGYTF.